What follows are 5 T cell receptor beta chains derived from one specimen sequenced in a study of blood T cells in healthy people across ages. A sample-barcoded 5' primer and a J-beta primer mix were used in a second PCR of roughly 7 to 12 cycles. MiXCR was run by TCRdb on the 5' RACE reads, yielding one entry per CDR3 protein. Of around 850,000 distinct CDR3 sequences in the sample, 35% to 40% were seen once. The specimen sequenced was blood. The receptors were sampled from a man aged 18 to 30 in good health.

Note on this clonotype: This may be a read error: a much more frequent sequence differs by one nucleotide. This chain connects TRBV6-1 to TRBJ1-6; 7 positions match TRBD1. Looked up from germline, CDR1 is MNHNS and CDR2 is SASEGT. There are 14 residues in the CDR3. In nucleotides, the CDR3 is TGTGCCAGCAGCCGAAGACAGGGTGGGTCACCCCCCCACTTT. It encodes CASSRRQGGSPPHF.

This chain connects TRBV5-1 to TRBJ2-1; 7 bases line up with TRBD2. Germline CDR1 SGHRS, CDR2 YFSETQ. CDR3 length: 16 residues. The V segment lost 4 bases and the J segment 0 bases; nucleotides outside the gene matches: 7. CDR3: CASSLGGSYSYNEQFF. The CDR3 DNA sequence: TGCGCCAGCAGCCTCGGGGGGTCCTACTCCTACAATGAGCAGTTCTTC.

The chain combines TRBV9 with TRBJ2-3; TRBD2 matches 11 bases. The V gene's germline CDR1 is SGDLS and CDR2 YYNGEE. Trimming removed 0 bases from V and 2 bases from J; junction bases left unmatched: 8. The CDR3 length is 18 residues. CDR3 bases: TGTGCCAGCAGCGTAGGGGTACTAGCGGGGGCCCTCACAGATACGCAGTATTTT. It yields the protein CASSVGVLAGALTDTQYF. The full variable domain, its missing parts supplied by reference TRBV9 and TRBJ2-3, is DSGVTQTPKHLITATGQRVTLRCSPRSGDLSVYWYQQSLDQGLQFLIQYYNGEERAKGNILERFSAQQFPDLHSELNLSSLELGDSALYFCASSVGVLAGALTDTQYFGPGTRLTVL.

This clonotype has at least ten counts. This chain uses TRBV10-3 with TRBJ2-3, with 7 bases identical to TRBD2. The CDR3 has 13 residues. Germline trimming cut 5 bases from V and 3 bases from J; bases unmatched to any gene: 2. Per germline, CDR1 ENHRY and CDR2 SYGVKD. CDR3: CAISSGITDTQYF. The CDR3 DNA sequence: TGTGCCATCAGTAGCGGGATTACAGATACGCAGTATTTT.

The chain combines TRBV5-5 with TRBJ2-1; D remains ambiguous. Trimming removed 0 bases at V and 1 base at J, with 5 bases between. Germline-derived CDR1 and CDR2 are SGHKS and YYEKEE (reference sequence). CDR3 length: 14 amino acids. The CDR3 sequence: CASSLVISYNEQFF. The DNA of the CDR3 is TGTGCCAGCAGCTTGGTTATTTCCTACAATGAGCAGTTCTTC. Filled out from reference TRBV5-5 and TRBJ2-1, the complete variable domain reads DAGVTQSPTHLIKTRGQQVTLRCSPISGHKSVSWYQQVLGQGPQFIFQYYEKEERGRGNFPDRFSARQFPNYSSELNVNALLLGDSALYLCASSLVISYNEQFFGPGTRLTVL.